This T cell receptor beta chain was retrieved from a study of technical replicates of blood from several donors. Sequencing used immunoSEQ multiplex PCR; TCRdb keeps in-frame clones, though not all of them. The sample lists some 91,000 clones, about 94% seen once, with 0.22% in the top ten. The germline V gene has CDR1 SGHDT and CDR2 YYEEEE. This CDR3 comprises 15 residues. Trimming took 7 bases from V and 0 from J, leaving 14 bases between them. The chain is built from TRBV5-6 and TRBJ2-1; D might be TRBD2 (5 bases). This clonotype originated in a human donor in good health. The sample comprised T cells isolated from PBMCs. CDR3 protein: CASGLSGTSYNEQFF. Written as DNA, the CDR3 is TGTGCCAGCGGACTCAGTGGTACCTCCTACAATGAGCAGTTCTTC.